The 5 T cell receptor beta chains listed next were all sequenced from one sample in a study of T cells in Graves' hyperthyroidism and ophthalmopathy. Amplification yielded TCR beta CDR3 regions, with RNA transcripts as the source. The TCR CDR3 first-round RT-PCR relied on the HTBI primer set. TCRdb itself ran the multiplex PCR reads through MiXCR, one entry per CDR3 protein. The sample holds around 250,000 distinct CDR3 sequences, less than 15% seen once. Sequenced material: blood. All receptors derive from a woman aged 40 to 50 with Graves' hyperthyroidism that later progressed to Graves' ophthalmopathy.

This clonotype was observed many times. This sequence joins TRBV28 and TRBJ2-5; D is uncertain. The CDR3 is 13 amino acids. V lost 5 bases, J lost 1 base, and 8 bases lay in between. The germline V gene encodes CDR1 MDHEN and CDR2 SYDVKM. The CDR3 is CASSGPPQETQYF. The CDR3 region has the DNA TGTGCCAGCAGTGGGCCTCCCCAAGAGACCCAGTACTTC. Together with reference TRBV28 and TRBJ2-5, the CDR3 gives the full variable domain: DVKVTQSSRYLVKRTGEKVFLECVQDMDHENMFWYRQDPGLGLRLIYFSYDVKMKEKGDIPEGYSVSREKKERFSLILESASTNQTSMYLCASSGPPQETQYFGPGTRLLVL.

This clonotype was seen ten or more times. The chain links TRBV20-1 to TRBJ2-7; TRBD1 might be the D (6 bases). The CDR3 runs to 16 residues. CDR1 and CDR2 (germline): DFQATT, SNEGSKA (reference sequence). The V end was cut by 0 bases, the J end by 4 bases, with 19 bases between. The CDR3 region has the DNA TGCAGTGCTAGAGATAAGTCGAGACAGGACTTTTACGAGCAGTACTTC. This sequence encodes CSARDKSRQDFYEQYF.

In its sample, this clonotype was seen many times. V usage is TRBV14 and J usage is TRBJ2-7, with 9 bases identical to TRBD1. CDR3 size: 13 residues. V was clipped by 5 bases and J by 6 bases; unmatched bases: 5. CDR1 is SGHDN, CDR2 FVKESK, per germline. CDR3 DNA: TGTGCCAGCAGCGCGGACAGGGGCGGCGAGCAGTACTTC. This gives the protein CASSADRGGEQYF.

Worth noting for this clonotype: A read error may account for a junction end that differs from germline. V and J are TRBV7-2 and TRBJ2-5; TRBD2 aligns across 12 bases. Per the germline V gene, CDR1 is SGHTA and CDR2 is FQGNSA. The CDR3 spans 16 residues. The CDR3 region is CASSPRTSGARETRYF. In DNA form, the CDR3 reads TGTGCCAGCAGCCCCCGGACTAGCGGGGCAAGGGAGACCCGGTACTTC.

The sample holds many counts of this clonotype. The chain has TRBV19 and TRBJ2-1, with 11 bases aligning to TRBD2. The germline gives CDR1 LNHDA, CDR2 SQIVND (reference sequence). J gave up 0 bases and V 6 bases, and 4 bases lay outside the gene matches. This CDR3 is 16 amino acids long. The CDR3 spells CASSYTSGGSYNEQFF. CDR3 nucleotides: TGTGCCAGTAGCTATACTAGCGGGGGCTCCTACAATGAGCAGTTCTTC.